Below, 2 T cell receptor beta chains from the same sample are listed, as sequenced in a study of CXCR3-negative and CXCR3-positive naive CD8 T cells (dated by TCRdb to between 2018 and 2021). Reads for this sample came from a NextSeq 550. The Human TCR Profiling Kit (MiLaboratory) was used to make UMI-labeled 5' RACE TRB cDNA libraries. After TCRdb reprocessed the reads, each CDR3 protein sequence was kept as one row, without DNA. The table for this sample lists thousands of distinct CDR3 sequences. The ten biggest clones cover approximately 2.1% of the sample. The material sequenced was naive CXCR3- CD8+ T cells from blood. Interpreted using the paper, the cell subset or site label stands for: CD45RO-CCR7+CD27+CD95- naive CD8+ T cells lacking CXCR3 (TNR3-). These TCRs come from a human donor in good health. Some clones in this sample may be carry-over from other donors' samples.

The CDR3 reads CSASAPGTDKNYGYTF. The rearrangement uses TRBV20-1 and TRBJ1-2; TCRdb names TRBD1, which stays unverified in the absence of DNA. CDR1 is DFQATT and CDR2 is SNEGSKA in the germline V gene (reference sequence). This CDR3 is built from 16 residues.

This rearrangement joins TRBV29-1 to TRBJ1-1; TCRdb's D call of TRBD1 is untestable without DNA. Germline V gene sequence: CDR1 SQVTM, CDR2 ANQGSEA. The CDR3 is 13 residues long. CDR3 sequence: CSVDSGANTEAFF.